This T cell receptor beta chain appears in the sequencing data of a study of cytomegalovirus exposure and HLA in healthy donors. Those who donated were healthy bone marrow donors. At sampling all donors were nominally healthy, likely with unrecorded immune exposures. The CDR3 covers 16 residues. The V end lost 0 bases, the J end lost 2 bases, and 13 bases lay between the germline ends. Germline V gives CDR1 SGDLS, CDR2 YYNGEE. The PCR had 60 Vbeta and 13 Jbeta primers. Sequenced by immunoSEQ multiplex PCR; TCRdb stores in-frame clones only, minus some. Among some 160,000 clones listed, 60% to 80% were seen once.

The TCR originated in a woman aged 30 to 39 in good health and CMV-seronegative. Sequenced material: PBMCs. V and J are TRBV9 and TRBJ2-3, with a tentative D call TRBD1 (6 bases). The CDR3 here is CASSVGQGQYTDTQYF. As DNA, the CDR3 is TGTGCCAGCAGCGTAGGTCAGGGGCAATACACAGATACGCAGTATTTT.